This TCR beta chain comes out of a study of long-term antiretroviral therapy in people with HIV. V lost 4 bases to trimming and J lost 5 bases; unmatched junction nucleotides: 9. CDR1 and CDR2 (germline): SQVTM, ANQGSEA. The CDR3 contains 14 residues. At the survey level, the v3.0 immunoSEQ assay was run. Using immunoSEQ multiplex PCR, the repertoire was profiled, and TCRdb retains in-frame clones only, with some absent. The data hold some 31,000 clones, with roughly 98% observed a single time. All participants with HIV were treated in the United States. General study findings and limits: The clones with expansion before ART were dominant in the repertoire at all time points.

On this clone: Antigen specificity is unknown.

The sequence came from a man aged 25 to 40 with HIV. This specimen was unsorted PBMCs, taken 7.6 years after starting antiretroviral therapy. The chain has TRBV29-1 and TRBJ2-5, with TRBD2 matching over 8 bases. CDR3 loop: CSVAAGGRIETQYF. CDR3 nucleotide sequence: TGCAGCGTTGCCGCGGGGGGCCGGATTGAGACCCAGTACTTC.